These 11 T cell receptor beta chains share one sample of origin, sequenced in a study of blood T cell repertoires in COVID-19. Using immunoSEQ multiplex PCR, the repertoire was profiled, and TCRdb retains in-frame clones only, with some absent. The sample consists of some 360,000 clones, roughly 90% of them appearing once. The source material was peripheral blood. Receptors originate from a woman aged 55-70 years with COVID-19, enrolled during active disease.

The DNA of the CDR3 is TGTGCCAGCAGACTCTCTGGGGCCAACGTCCTGACTTTC. The encoded protein is CASRLSGANVLTF. V gene TRBV28 combines with J gene TRBJ2-6; unclear D gene. Deletions cut 6 bases from V and 0 bases from J, with 3 bases between. The CDR3 is 13 amino acids. CDR1 MDHEN and CDR2 SYDVKM come from the germline V gene.

This chain uses TRBV5-5 with TRBJ1-5; 7 positions agree with TRBD1. V was clipped by 0 bases and J by 0 bases; unmatched bases: 3. The CDR3 covers 16 residues. CDR1 and CDR2 from the germline V gene are SGHKS and YYEKEE (reference sequence). This CDR3 is CASSLVAGGSNQPQHF. In DNA form, the CDR3 reads TGTGCCAGCAGCTTGGTCGCAGGGGGTAGCAATCAGCCCCAGCATTTT.

This clone was recorded only once. In DNA form, the CDR3 reads TGTGCCAGCAGCACAATTCCGAACACTGAAGCTTTCTTT. Its protein product is CASSTIPNTEAFF. The V call is TRBV9, the J call TRBJ1-1; D unresolved. CDR1 is SGDLS, CDR2 YYNGEE, per germline. V was shortened by 4 bases and J by 1 base, with 8 bases between the two germline ends. CDR3 length: 13 residues. The whole variable domain, filled in from reference TRBV9 and TRBJ1-1, reads DSGVTQTPKHLITATGQRVTLRCSPRSGDLSVYWYQQSLDQGLQFLIQYYNGEERAKGNILERFSAQQFPDLHSELNLSSLELGDSALYFCASSTIPNTEAFFGQGTRLTVV.

Regarding this clone: The identical CDR3 is also encoded by other nucleotide sequences in the sample. The chain recombines TRBV18 with TRBJ2-7; 7 bases are shared with TRBD1. CDR1 is KGHSH, CDR2 LQKENI, per germline. Trimming removed 3 bases from V and 3 bases from J; junction bases left unmatched: 5. The CDR3 has 14 amino acids. The CDR3 region is CASSPPGGRYEQYF. The CDR3 coding sequence is TGTGCCAGCTCACCCCCAGGGGGACGCTACGAGCAGTACTTC.

This sequence joins TRBV3-1 (or the pseudogene TRBV3-2) and TRBJ1-3; 7 bases align to TRBD1. The CDR3 covers 16 residues. Trimming removed 6 bases from V and 0 bases from J; junction bases left unmatched: 8. The germline CDR1 and CDR2 sequences are LGHDT and YNNKEL (reference sequence). The CDR3 loop reads CASRPQGLLSGNTIYF. The CDR3 nucleotides are TGTGCCAGCAGGCCACAGGGGCTACTCTCTGGAAACACCATATATTTT.

The chain links TRBV21-1 to TRBJ2-1; the table's D call of TRBD2 was not tested on the DNA. TRBV21-1 is reported as a pseudogene. The CDR3 consists of 19 residues. CDR3: CASSTGTSGGVMSYNEQFF. DNA for the CDR3: TGTGCCAGCAGCACCGGGACTAGCGGGGGGGTGATGTCCTACAATGAGCAGTTCTTC.

The rearrangement joins TRBV7-3 to TRBJ1-1; D call uncertain. Germline lookup yields CDR1 SGHTA and CDR2 FQGTGA. There are 13 residues in the CDR3. Trimming removed 3 bases from V and 1 base from J, with 6 bases in between. Here the CDR3 reads CASSLMANTEAFF. CDR3 DNA: TGTGCCAGCAGCTTGATGGCGAACACTGAAGCTTTCTTT.

V is TRBV9 and J is TRBJ2-7, with D maybe TRBD1 (6 bases). The CDR3 is 13 residues long. Per the germline V gene, CDR1 is SGDLS and CDR2 is YYNGEE. Trimming removed 2 bases at V and 6 bases at J, with 12 bases between. CDR3 loop: CASSVYRDTEQYF. The CDR3 bases are TGTGCCAGCAGCGTCTACAGGGATACCGAGCAGTACTTC.

This clone was recorded once. The V gene is TRBV5-1, the J gene TRBJ2-5, with 9 bases fitting TRBD2. V shed 4 bases and J 0 bases; nucleotides not matched to a gene: 7. The CDR3 runs 16 residues. The germline CDR1 and CDR2 sequences are SGHRS and YFSETQ. The CDR3 loop is CASSRGGGANQETQYF. As DNA, the CDR3 is TGCGCCAGCAGCCGGGGCGGGGGGGCGAACCAAGAGACCCAGTACTTC.

The gene calls are TRBV20-1 and TRBJ2-7; D call uncertain. The CDR3 consists of 10 residues. Per germline, CDR1 DFQATT and CDR2 SNEGSKA (reference sequence). With 1 base removed from V and 5 bases from J, the gap between germline ends came to 3 bases. The CDR3 spells CSARGDEQYF. CDR3 coding DNA: TGCAGTGCTAGAGGAGACGAGCAGTACTTC.

The chain has TRBV19 and TRBJ2-7; 9 nucleotides match TRBD1. Germline-derived CDR1 and CDR2 are LNHDA and SQIVND (reference sequence). Trimming at V came to 9 bases and at J to 2 bases, leaving 5 bases not matched to a gene. This CDR3 has 13 amino acids. CDR3 region: CASSDRGTYEQYF. CDR3 DNA: TGTGCCAGCTCCGACAGGGGGACCTACGAGCAGTACTTC.